Presented here are 22 T cell receptor beta chains from one specimen sequenced in a study of blood T cell repertoires in COVID-19. The table came from immunoSEQ multiplex PCR; TCRdb's copy has only in-frame clones and leaves some out. The sample records about 78,000 clones, around nine tenths being singletons. The sample was peripheral blood. These receptors were collected from an older woman with acute or convalescent COVID-19.

The chain couples TRBV7-2 to TRBJ1-1; D is undetermined. Germline loops: CDR1 SGHTA, CDR2 FQGNSA. This CDR3 region has 15 residues. V dropped 5 bases and J dropped 3 bases, with 16 bases sitting between them. The CDR3 loop is CASSPQTPTYTEAFF. The CDR3, as DNA: TGTGCCAGCAGCCCTCAGACACCAACTTACACTGAAGCTTTCTTT.

The chain couples TRBV5-1 to TRBJ1-6, with 11 bases lining up with TRBD1. Germline V gene lookup returns CDR1 SGHRS and CDR2 YFSETQ. Germline trimming cut 4 bases from V and 6 bases from J; bases unmatched to any gene: 3. CDR3 length: 15 residues. DNA for the CDR3: TGCGCCAGCAGCACTGGACAGGGGGCTAATTCACCCCTCCACTTT. It yields the protein CASSTGQGANSPLHF.

This clone came up a few times. The chain recombines TRBV6-5 with TRBJ1-5, with D unresolved. V was trimmed by 2 bases and J by 4 bases, leaving 12 bases between them. This CDR3 spans 15 amino acids. Per the germline V gene, CDR1 is MNHEY and CDR2 is SVGAGI. The chain's CDR3 is CASSYRQDGNQPQHF. CDR3 bases: TGTGCCAGCAGTTACCGTCAAGACGGGAATCAGCCCCAGCATTTT.

The count of this clone is one. The V gene is TRBV27, the J gene TRBJ2-3; no reliable D call. Germline CDR1 reads MNHEY; CDR2 reads SMNVEV (reference sequence). The CDR3 is made up of 13 amino acids. The germline V and J ends were trimmed by 3 bases and 4 bases, with 8 bases remaining between them. The CDR3 region is CASSFTYADTQYF. CDR3 DNA sequence: TGTGCCAGCAGTTTTACTTATGCAGATACGCAGTATTTT.

CDR3 sequence: CASRTGEYGYTF. The CDR3 DNA is TGTGCCAGCAGGACAGGCGAGTATGGCTACACCTTC. This chain uses TRBV7-9 with TRBJ1-2; TRBD1 might be the D (6 bases). From germline, CDR1 is SEHNR and CDR2 FQNEAQ (reference sequence). V was clipped by 6 bases and J by 5 bases, with 10 bases between them. CDR3 size: 12 residues. The full variable domain, rest sourced from reference TRBV7-9 and TRBJ1-2, is DTGVSQNPRHKITKRGQNVTFRCDPISEHNRLYWYRQTLGQGPEFLTYFQNEAQLEKSRLLSDRFSAERPKGSFSTLEIQRTEQGDSAMYLCASRTGEYGYTFGSGTRLTVV.

The chain uses TRBV18 and TRBJ2-7; 9 positions match TRBD1. Germline V CDR1 and CDR2: KGHSH, LQKENI. J gave up 4 bases and V 6 bases, and 13 bases lay outside the gene matches. The CDR3 contains 16 residues. DNA for the CDR3: TGTGCCAGCTCCCCCTTAGGGGGGACAGGGACATACGAGCAGTACTTC. Encoded protein: CASSPLGGTGTYEQYF. Filled out from reference TRBV18 and TRBJ2-7, the complete variable domain reads NAGVMQNPRHLVRRRGQEARLRCSPMKGHSHVYWYRQLPEEGLKFMVYLQKENIIDESGMPKERFSAEFPKEGPSILRIQQVVRGDSAAYFCASSPLGGTGTYEQYFGPGTRLTVT.

The chain uses TRBV28 and TRBJ2-7, with D perhaps matching TRBD1 (5 bases). Deletions cut 0 bases from V and 4 bases from J, with 13 bases between. This CDR3 spans 15 amino acids. The germline gives CDR1 MDHEN, CDR2 SYDVKM. This chain's CDR3 is CASSLWGSGFYEQYF. Here the CDR3 DNA reads TGTGCCAGCAGTTTATGGGGTTCAGGGTTTTACGAGCAGTACTTC.

V is TRBV6-2 or TRBV6-3 and J is TRBJ2-1; 10 bases align to TRBD2. V lost 5 bases, J lost 0 bases, and 4 bases stayed unmatched. This CDR3 comprises 16 residues. The V gene's germline CDR1 is MNHEY and CDR2 SVGEGT. The CDR3 spells CASSTGTSASYNEQFF. The CDR3 DNA is TGTGCCAGCAGTACCGGGACTAGCGCCTCCTACAATGAGCAGTTCTTC.

The gene calls are TRBV10-3 and TRBJ1-1; 12 positions agree with TRBD1. Germline V gene data show CDR1 as ENHRY and CDR2 as SYGVKD. The CDR3 runs to 14 residues. Trimming at V came to 10 bases and at J to 5 bases, leaving 8 bases not matched to a gene. The CDR3 DNA follows: TGTGCCACCACGGGACAGGGGGCAGGGACTGAAGCTTTCTTT. Its protein product is CATTGQGAGTEAFF.

This clone has more than one count but fewer than ten. This chain joins TRBV28 and TRBJ1-2; 10 bases fit TRBD1. V was pared by 6 bases and J by 7 bases, with 8 bases of the junction left unmatched. This CDR3 spans 14 amino acids. The germline gives CDR1 MDHEN, CDR2 SYDVKM. The CDR3 region is CASRRTGGLRGYTF. Written as DNA, the CDR3 is TGTGCCAGCAGGAGGACAGGGGGACTCCGTGGCTACACCTTC.

The rearrangement links TRBV2 to TRBJ1-1; 7 bases are shared with TRBD1. CDR3 length equals 13 residues. Per germline, CDR1 SNHLY and CDR2 FYNNEI. V lost 6 bases and J lost 5; bases outside the gene matches: 6. Here the CDR3 DNA reads TGTGCCAGCAGCCGGGACAGAGTAACTGAAGCTTTCTTT. It translates to CASSRDRVTEAFF.

The V gene is TRBV10-1, the J gene TRBJ2-7; TRBD1 aligns across 10 bases. The trim removed 2 bases at V and 3 bases at J, leaving 10 bases unmatched. CDR1 WNHNN and CDR2 SYGVQD come from the germline V gene (reference sequence). The CDR3 sequence is 17 residues long. The CDR3 DNA sequence: TGCGCCAGCAGTGAGCGGGAAGTGTGGGACAGGGGCTACGAGCAGTACTTC. Encoded protein: CASSEREVWDRGYEQYF.

The V gene is TRBV5-1, the J gene TRBJ2-7, with D maybe TRBD1 (5 bases). V was pared by 1 base and J by 2 bases, with 10 bases between. This CDR3 contains 14 residues. Looked up from germline, CDR1 is SGHRS and CDR2 is YFSETQ. CDR3 nucleotide sequence: TGCGCCAGCAGCTTGTATCAGGGTCCCTACGAGCAGTACTTC. Amino acids: CASSLYQGPYEQYF.

The rearrangement links TRBV25-1 to TRBJ2-1; D remains unclear. V shed 3 bases and J shed 7 bases, with 16 bases lying between them. This CDR3 has 15 residues. The V gene's germline CDR1 is MGHDK and CDR2 SYGVNS. This CDR3 is CASSDWLSGRNEQFF. CDR3 DNA sequence: TGTGCCAGCAGTGATTGGTTGTCGGGTAGGAATGAGCAGTTCTTC.

The chain joins TRBV7-2 to TRBJ1-2; weak D call: TRBD1 (6 bases). The CDR3 contains 14 residues. V lost 3 bases and J lost 4, with 12 bases in between. Germline V gene data show CDR1 as SGHTA and CDR2 as FQGNSA. For the CDR3, the DNA is TGTGCCAGCAGCTTGGACAGAACCTTCTATGGCTACACCTTC. Residues: CASSLDRTFYGYTF.

This chain joins TRBV5-4 and TRBJ2-7; TRBD2 matches at 7 bases. Losses at the gene ends were 5 bases for V and 2 bases for J; bases not matched to a gene: 10. Germline-derived CDR1 and CDR2 are SGHNT and YYREEE (reference sequence). CDR3 length: 15 residues. CDR3 sequence: CASSRAGVGTYEQYF. The CDR3 nucleotides read TGTGCCAGCAGTCGGGCGGGGGTAGGGACCTACGAGCAGTACTTC.

J is TRBJ2-5 and V is TRBV6-5, with 11 bases lining up with TRBD2. Germline values: CDR1 MNHEY, CDR2 SVGAGI. The CDR3 is 15 residues long. Unmatched junction bases numbered 6, after V lost 6 bases and J lost 3 bases. CDR3 in amino acids: CASSYGTSGKETQYF. The CDR3 DNA reads TGTGCCAGCAGCTATGGGACTAGCGGAAAAGAGACCCAGTACTTC.

CDR3 sequence (DNA): TGCGCCAGCAGCTTGGAGCTTATCACCGGGGAGCTGTTTTTT. It specifies CASSLELITGELFF. The rearrangement joins TRBV5-1 to TRBJ2-2; the D is unclear. CDR1 is SGHRS and CDR2 is YFSETQ in the germline V gene. The CDR3 consists of 14 residues. The germline V and J ends were trimmed by 0 bases and 4 bases, with 7 bases remaining between them.

The chain has TRBV21-1 and TRBJ1-1. TRBV21-1 is deemed a pseudogene. The CDR3 runs 11 residues. The CDR3 DNA reads TGTGCCAGCAGCCGAACGGGAGAAGCTTTCTTT. Amino acids: CASSRTGEAFF.

V gene TRBV6-5 combines with J gene TRBJ1-6, with 7 bases identical to TRBD1. J gave up 7 bases and V 0 bases, and 3 bases lay outside the gene matches. Germline V gene lookup returns CDR1 MNHEY and CDR2 SVGAGI. The CDR3 has 15 residues. Written as DNA, the CDR3 is TGTGCCAGCAGTTACTCGGACAGGCTGAATTCACCCCTCCACTTT. This encodes CASSYSDRLNSPLHF.

The V and J genes are TRBV21-1 and TRBJ1-1; no check of the table's D call, TRBD1, against the DNA was made. TRBV21-1 is a pseudogene. The CDR3 is 17 residues long. This CDR3 reads CASNNIRTVSLNTEAFF. The CDR3 bases are TGTGCCAGCAATAACATCAGAACAGTCTCGTTGAACACTGAAGCTTTCTTT.

The rearrangement joins TRBV19 to TRBJ2-4; TRBD1 might be the D (6 bases). The germline gives CDR1 LNHDA, CDR2 SQIVND (reference sequence). The CDR3 sequence is 16 residues long. The V end was cut by 7 bases, the J end by 0 bases, with 16 bases between. CDR3 in amino acids: CASTPDSTAAKNIQYF. CDR3 coding DNA: TGTGCCAGTACCCCGGACAGCACCGCAGCCAAAAACATTCAGTACTTC. The full variable domain, in which reference TRBV19 and TRBJ2-4 provide the parts outside the CDR3, is DGGITQSPKYLFRKEGQNVTLSCEQNLNHDAMYWYRQDPGQGLRLIYYSQIVNDFQKGDIAEGYSVSREKKESFPLTVTSAQKNPTAFYLCASTPDSTAAKNIQYFGAGTRLSVL.